This section outlines one T cell receptor beta chain sequence together with its context. Only in-frame clones appear in the TCRdb table, and some are missing; sequencing was by immunoSEQ multiplex PCR. The sample carries 200,000 to 300,000 clones, approximately 84% recorded once. The CDR3 consists of 15 residues. V lost 1 base and J 1 base, leaving 11 bases between the germline ends. Germline V gives CDR1 SGHRS, CDR2 YFSETQ. These data belong to a study of blood T cell repertoires in COVID-19. The gene calls are TRBV5-1 and TRBJ1-1, with D possibly being TRBD1 (5 bases). The sequence was collected from a woman of 80 years or more with acute or convalescent COVID-19. The material sequenced was peripheral blood. As DNA, the CDR3 is TGCGCCAGCAGCTTGCAGGTCAGGGCGAACACTGAAGCTTTCTTT. This gives the protein CASSLQVRANTEAFF.